The present entry profiles one TCR beta chain with its context. This sample is part of a study of control samples from healthy donors and cancer patients. Germline V CDR1 and CDR2: SGHRS, YFSETQ. Deletions cut 4 bases from V and 3 bases from J, with 20 bases between. This CDR3 spans 17 amino acids. Sequenced by immunoSEQ multiplex PCR; TCRdb stores in-frame clones only, minus some. The repertoire includes 70,000 or so clones, roughly 80% of them detected once, and 2.9% sits in the top ten. The chain couples TRBV5-1 to TRBJ1-3; no reliable D call. This receptor was obtained from a woman aged 45-65 years with lung cancer. Sequences were obtained from PBMCs. CDR3 DNA: TGCGCCAGCAGCATGGAACCTTCGAACCCTTTTGGAAACACCATATATTTT. Translated: CASSMEPSNPFGNTIYF.